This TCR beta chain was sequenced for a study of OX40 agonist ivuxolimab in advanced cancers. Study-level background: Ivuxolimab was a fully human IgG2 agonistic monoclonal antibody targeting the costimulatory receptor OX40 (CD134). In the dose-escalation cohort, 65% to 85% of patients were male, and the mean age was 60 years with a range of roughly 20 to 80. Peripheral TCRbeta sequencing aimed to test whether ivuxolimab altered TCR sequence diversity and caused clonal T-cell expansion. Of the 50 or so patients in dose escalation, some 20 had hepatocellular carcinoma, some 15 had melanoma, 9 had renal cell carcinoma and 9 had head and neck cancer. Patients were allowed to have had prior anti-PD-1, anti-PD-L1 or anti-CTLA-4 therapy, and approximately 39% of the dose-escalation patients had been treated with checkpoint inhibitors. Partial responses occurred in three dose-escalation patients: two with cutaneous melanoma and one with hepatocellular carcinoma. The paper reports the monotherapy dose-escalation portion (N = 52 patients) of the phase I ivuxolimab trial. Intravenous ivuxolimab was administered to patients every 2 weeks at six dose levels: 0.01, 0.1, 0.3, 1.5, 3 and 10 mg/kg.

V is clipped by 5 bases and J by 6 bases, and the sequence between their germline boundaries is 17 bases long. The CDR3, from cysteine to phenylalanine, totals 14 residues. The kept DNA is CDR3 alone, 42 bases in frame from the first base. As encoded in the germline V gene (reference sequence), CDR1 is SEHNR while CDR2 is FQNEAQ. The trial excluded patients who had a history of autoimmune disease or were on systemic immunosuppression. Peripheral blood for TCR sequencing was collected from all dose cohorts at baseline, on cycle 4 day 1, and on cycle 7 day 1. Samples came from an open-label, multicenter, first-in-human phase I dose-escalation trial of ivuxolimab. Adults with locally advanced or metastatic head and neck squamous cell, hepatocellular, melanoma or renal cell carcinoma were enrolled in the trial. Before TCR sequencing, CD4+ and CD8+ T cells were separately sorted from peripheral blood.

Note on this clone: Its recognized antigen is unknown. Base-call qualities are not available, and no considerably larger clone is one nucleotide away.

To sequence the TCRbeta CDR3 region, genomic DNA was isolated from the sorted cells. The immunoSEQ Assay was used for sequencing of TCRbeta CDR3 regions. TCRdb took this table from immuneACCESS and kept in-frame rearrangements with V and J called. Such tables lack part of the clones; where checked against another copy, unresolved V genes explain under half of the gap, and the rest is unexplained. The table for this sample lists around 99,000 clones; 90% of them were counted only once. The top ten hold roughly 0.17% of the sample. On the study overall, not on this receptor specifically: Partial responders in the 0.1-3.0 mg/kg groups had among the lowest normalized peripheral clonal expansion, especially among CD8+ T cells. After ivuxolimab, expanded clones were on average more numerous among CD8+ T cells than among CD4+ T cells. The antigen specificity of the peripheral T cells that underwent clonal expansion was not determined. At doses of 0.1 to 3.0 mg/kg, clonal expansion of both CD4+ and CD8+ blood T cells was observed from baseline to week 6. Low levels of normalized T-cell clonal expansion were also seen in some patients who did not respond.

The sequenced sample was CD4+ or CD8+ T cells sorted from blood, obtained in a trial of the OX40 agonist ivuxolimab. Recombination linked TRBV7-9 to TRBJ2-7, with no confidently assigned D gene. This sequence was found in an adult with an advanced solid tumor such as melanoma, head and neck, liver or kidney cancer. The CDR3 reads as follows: CASSADFDSVEQYF. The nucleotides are TGTGCCAGCAGCGCAGACTTCGATTCCGTCGAGCAGTACTTC.